This paragraph reports one TCR beta chain. Its antigen is unknown. This specimen belongs to a study of cytomegalovirus exposure and HLA in healthy donors. Study-wide results and limits: Evidence from a later analysis indicated that most CMV-associated TCR beta chains looked HLA-restricted. Per a later analysis, HLA-associated TCR beta chains showed more clonal expansion than other, equally common TCR beta chains. V segments that were indistinguishable, TRBV6-2 and TRBV6-3 among them, were omitted from analysis.

The PCR made use of 60 Vbeta and 13 Jbeta primers. Some clones are missing from TCRdb's copy, which holds only in-frame ones; the method was immunoSEQ multiplex PCR. Here the sample spans roughly 100,000 clones, about 76% being singletons. Germline assignment: CDR1 MDHEN and CDR2 SYDVKM. The CDR3 consists of 13 residues. The V end lost 3 bases, the J end lost 6 bases, and 11 bases lay between the germline ends. The sample taken for sequencing was PBMCs. The receptor was derived from a woman aged 45 to 65 in good health and CMV-seropositive. The V call is TRBV28, the J call TRBJ1-2; D is unclear. In DNA, the CDR3 is TGTGCCAGCAGTTTTCGGAGGATGGATGGCTACACCTTC. It specifies CASSFRRMDGYTF.